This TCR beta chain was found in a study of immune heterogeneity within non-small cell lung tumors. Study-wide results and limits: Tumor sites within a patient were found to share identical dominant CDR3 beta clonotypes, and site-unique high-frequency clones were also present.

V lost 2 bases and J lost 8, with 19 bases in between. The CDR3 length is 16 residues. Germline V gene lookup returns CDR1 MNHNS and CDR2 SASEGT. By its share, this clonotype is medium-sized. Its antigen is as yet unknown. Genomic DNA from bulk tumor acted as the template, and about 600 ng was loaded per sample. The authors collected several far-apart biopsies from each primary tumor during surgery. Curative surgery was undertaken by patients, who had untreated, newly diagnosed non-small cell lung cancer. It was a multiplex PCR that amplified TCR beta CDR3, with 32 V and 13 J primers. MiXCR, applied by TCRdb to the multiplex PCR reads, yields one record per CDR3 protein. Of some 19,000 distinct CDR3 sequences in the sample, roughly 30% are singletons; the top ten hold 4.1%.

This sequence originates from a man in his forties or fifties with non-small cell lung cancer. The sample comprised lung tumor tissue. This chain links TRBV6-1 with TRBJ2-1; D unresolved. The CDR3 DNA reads TGTGCCAGCAGTGAATTAGGCGGCGGTGGGGTCTATGAGCAGTTCTTC. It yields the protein CASSELGGGGVYEQFF.